This TCR beta chain was observed in a study of blood T cells in healthy people across ages. The study, taken as a whole, reports: Underestimates were what the diversity estimates from one million T cells were considered to be. With donor CMV status unknown, expanded clonotype changes were possibly confounded. A greater number of naive CD4+ cells and higher diversity distinguished long-lived donors from aged donors.

Using a J-beta primer mix together with a sample-barcoded 5' primer, a second PCR was run for roughly 6 to 12 cycles. TCRdb fed the 5' RACE reads into MiXCR, producing one record per CDR3 protein. The sample contains more than 1,400,000 distinct CDR3 sequences, 35% to 45% of which appear only once. Total RNA was isolated from each sample in quantities of at least 5.5 micrograms. Turning to this clonotype: Its antigen is not identified.

The V end was cut by 4 bases, the J end by 8 bases, with 3 bases between. This CDR3 region has 10 residues. This chain joins TRBV12-3 or TRBV12-4 and TRBJ2-1; D unclear. The sequence derives from a woman aged 18-29 years in good health. Sequenced: blood. Written as DNA, the CDR3 is TGTGCCAGCAGTTCCTATGAGCAGTTCTTC. Protein sequence: CASSSYEQFF.